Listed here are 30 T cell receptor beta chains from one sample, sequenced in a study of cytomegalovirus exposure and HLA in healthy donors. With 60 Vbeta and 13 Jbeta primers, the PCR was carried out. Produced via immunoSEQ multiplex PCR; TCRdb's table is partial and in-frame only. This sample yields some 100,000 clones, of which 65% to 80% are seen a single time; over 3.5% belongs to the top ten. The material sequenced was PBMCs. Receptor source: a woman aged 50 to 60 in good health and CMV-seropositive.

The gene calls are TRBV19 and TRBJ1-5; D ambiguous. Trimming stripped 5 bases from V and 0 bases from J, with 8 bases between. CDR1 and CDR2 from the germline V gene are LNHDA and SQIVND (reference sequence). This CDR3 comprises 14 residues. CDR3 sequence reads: CASSPVNSNQPQHF. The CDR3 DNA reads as TGTGCCAGTAGTCCCGTAAATAGCAATCAGCCCCAGCATTTT.

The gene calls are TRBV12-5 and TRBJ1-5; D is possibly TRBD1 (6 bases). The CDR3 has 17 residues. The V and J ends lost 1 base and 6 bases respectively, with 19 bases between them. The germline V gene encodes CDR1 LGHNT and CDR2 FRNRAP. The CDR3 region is CASGLAPPTGTGQPQHF. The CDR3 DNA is TGTGCTAGTGGTTTGGCCCCTCCAACAGGGACGGGTCAGCCCCAGCATTTT.

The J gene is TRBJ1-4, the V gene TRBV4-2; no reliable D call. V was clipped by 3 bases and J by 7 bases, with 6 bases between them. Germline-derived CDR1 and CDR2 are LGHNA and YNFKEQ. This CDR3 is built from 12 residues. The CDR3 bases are TGTGCCAGCAGCCAGGGAGGTGAAAAACTGTTTTTT. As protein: CASSQGGEKLFF.

The CDR3 nucleotides are TGTGCCAGCAGTCCGGGACCGGGACAGGGAAGGGGACAGCCCCAGCATTTT. As protein: CASSPGPGQGRGQPQHF. The V gene is TRBV9, the J gene TRBJ1-5; the match to TRBD1 covers 9 bases. CDR3 size: 17 residues. Unmatched junction bases numbered 16, after V lost 5 bases and J lost 7 bases. CDR1 SGDLS and CDR2 YYNGEE come from the germline V gene.

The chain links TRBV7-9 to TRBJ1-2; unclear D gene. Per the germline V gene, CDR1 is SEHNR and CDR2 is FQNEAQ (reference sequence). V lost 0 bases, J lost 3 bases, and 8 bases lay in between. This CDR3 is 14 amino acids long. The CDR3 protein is CASSLARRDYGYTF. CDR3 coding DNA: TGTGCCAGCAGCTTAGCGCGTCGGGACTATGGCTACACCTTC. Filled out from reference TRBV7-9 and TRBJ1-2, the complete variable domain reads DTGVSQNPRHKITKRGQNVTFRCDPISEHNRLYWYRQTLGQGPEFLTYFQNEAQLEKSRLLSDRFSAERPKGSFSTLEIQRTEQGDSAMYLCASSLARRDYGYTFGSGTRLTVV.

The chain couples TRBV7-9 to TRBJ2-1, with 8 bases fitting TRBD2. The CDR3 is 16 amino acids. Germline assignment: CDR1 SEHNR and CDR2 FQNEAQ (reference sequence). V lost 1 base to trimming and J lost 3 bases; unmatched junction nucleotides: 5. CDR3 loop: CASSLEYGRGYNEQFF. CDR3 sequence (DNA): TGTGCCAGCAGCTTAGAATACGGGAGGGGCTACAATGAGCAGTTCTTC.

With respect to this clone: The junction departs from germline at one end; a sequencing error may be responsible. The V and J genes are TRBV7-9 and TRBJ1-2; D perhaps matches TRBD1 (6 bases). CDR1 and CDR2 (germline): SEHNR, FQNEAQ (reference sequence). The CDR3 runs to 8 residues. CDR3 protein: CSSSQDSF. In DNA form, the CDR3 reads TGTTCCAGCAGTCAGGACAGCTTC.

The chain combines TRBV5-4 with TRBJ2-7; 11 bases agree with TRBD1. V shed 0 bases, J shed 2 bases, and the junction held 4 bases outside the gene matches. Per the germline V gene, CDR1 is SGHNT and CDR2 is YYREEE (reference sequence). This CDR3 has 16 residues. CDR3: CASSLARTGGPYEQYF. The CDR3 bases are TGTGCCAGCAGCTTGGCCCGGACAGGGGGCCCCTACGAGCAGTACTTC.

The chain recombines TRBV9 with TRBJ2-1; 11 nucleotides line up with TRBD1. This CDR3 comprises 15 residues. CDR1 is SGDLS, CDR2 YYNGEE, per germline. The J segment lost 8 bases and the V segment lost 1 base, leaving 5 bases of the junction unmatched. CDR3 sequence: CASSVLGQGAYEQFF. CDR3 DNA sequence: TGTGCCAGCAGCGTACTAGGACAGGGGGCATATGAGCAGTTCTTC.

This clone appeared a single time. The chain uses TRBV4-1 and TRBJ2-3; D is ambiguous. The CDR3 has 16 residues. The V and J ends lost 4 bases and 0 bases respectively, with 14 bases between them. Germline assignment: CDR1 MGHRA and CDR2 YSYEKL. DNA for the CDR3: TGCGCCAGCAGCCCCGTTCTCCCAGGTAGCACAGATACGCAGTATTTT. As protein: CASSPVLPGSTDTQYF.

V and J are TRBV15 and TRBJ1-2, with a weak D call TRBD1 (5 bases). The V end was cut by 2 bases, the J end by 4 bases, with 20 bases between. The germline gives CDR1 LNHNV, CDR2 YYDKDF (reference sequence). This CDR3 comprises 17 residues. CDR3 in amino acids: CATSRTSRAQGVYGYTF. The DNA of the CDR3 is TGTGCCACCAGCAGAACGTCCCGGGCCCAAGGGGTCTATGGCTACACCTTC.

The CDR3 nucleotides are TGTGCCAGCAGCTTGGGGGGATATGGCAATCAGCCCCAGCATTTT. The encoded protein is CASSLGGYGNQPQHF. J is TRBJ1-5 and V is TRBV7-9; perhaps TRBD1 as D (5 bases). The length of the CDR3 is 15 residues. The V and J ends lost 3 bases and 2 bases respectively, with 11 bases between them. Germline V gene lookup returns CDR1 SEHNR and CDR2 FQNEAQ (reference sequence).

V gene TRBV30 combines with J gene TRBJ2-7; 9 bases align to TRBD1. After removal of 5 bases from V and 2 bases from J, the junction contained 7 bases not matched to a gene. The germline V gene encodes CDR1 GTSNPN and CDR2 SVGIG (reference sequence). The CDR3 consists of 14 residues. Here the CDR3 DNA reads TGTGCCTGGGGGACAGGGAGTCCCCCCTACGAGCAGTACTTC. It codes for CAWGTGSPPYEQYF.

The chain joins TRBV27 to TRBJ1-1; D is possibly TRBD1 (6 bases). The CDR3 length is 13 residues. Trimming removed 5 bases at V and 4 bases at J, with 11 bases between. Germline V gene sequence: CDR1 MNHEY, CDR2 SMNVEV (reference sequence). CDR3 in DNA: TGTGCCAGCAGTCCTAGGGGGGGCACTGAAGCTTTCTTT. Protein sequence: CASSPRGGTEAFF.

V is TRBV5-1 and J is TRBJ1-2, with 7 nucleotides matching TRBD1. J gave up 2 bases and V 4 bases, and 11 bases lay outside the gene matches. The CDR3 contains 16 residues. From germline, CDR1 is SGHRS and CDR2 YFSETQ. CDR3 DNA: TGCGCCAGCAGCCCCTCTACCGGGACAGAAAACTATGGCTACACCTTC. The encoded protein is CASSPSTGTENYGYTF.

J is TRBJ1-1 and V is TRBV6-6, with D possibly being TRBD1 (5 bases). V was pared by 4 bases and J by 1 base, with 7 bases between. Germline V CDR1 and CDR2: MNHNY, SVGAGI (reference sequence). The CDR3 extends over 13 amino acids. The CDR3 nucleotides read TGTGCCAGCAGTTCAACAGGGAACACTGAAGCTTTCTTT. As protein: CASSSTGNTEAFF.

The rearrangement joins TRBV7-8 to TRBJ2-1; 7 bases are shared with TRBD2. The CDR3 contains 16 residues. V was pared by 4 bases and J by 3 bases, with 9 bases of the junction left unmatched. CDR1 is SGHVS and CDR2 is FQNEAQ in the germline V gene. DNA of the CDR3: TGTGCCAGCAGCTCTAACGGGGGGTTGGGCTACAATGAGCAGTTCTTC. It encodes CASSSNGGLGYNEQFF.

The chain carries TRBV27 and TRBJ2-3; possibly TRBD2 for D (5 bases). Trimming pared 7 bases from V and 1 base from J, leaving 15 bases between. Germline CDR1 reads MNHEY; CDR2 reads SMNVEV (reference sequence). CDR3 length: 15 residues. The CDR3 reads CASKRTPKGTDTQYF. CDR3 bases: TGTGCCAGCAAGCGGACTCCTAAGGGCACAGATACGCAGTATTTT.

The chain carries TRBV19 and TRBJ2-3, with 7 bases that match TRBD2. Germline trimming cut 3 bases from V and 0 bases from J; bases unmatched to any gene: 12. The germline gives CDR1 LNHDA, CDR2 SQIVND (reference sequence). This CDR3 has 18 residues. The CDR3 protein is CASSMGLGGGTSTDTQYF. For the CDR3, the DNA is TGTGCCAGTAGTATGGGGCTGGGCGGGGGAACTAGCACAGATACGCAGTATTTT. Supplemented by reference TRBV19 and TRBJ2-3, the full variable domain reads DGGITQSPKYLFRKEGQNVTLSCEQNLNHDAMYWYRQDPGQGLRLIYYSQIVNDFQKGDIAEGYSVSREKKESFPLTVTSAQKNPTAFYLCASSMGLGGGTSTDTQYFGPGTRLTVL.

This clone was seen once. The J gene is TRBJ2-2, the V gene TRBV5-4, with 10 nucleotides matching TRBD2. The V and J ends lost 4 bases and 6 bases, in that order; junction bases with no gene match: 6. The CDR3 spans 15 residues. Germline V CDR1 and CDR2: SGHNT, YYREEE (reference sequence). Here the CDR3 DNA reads TGTGCCAGCAGCGACCGAGCGGGGGGGCCCGGGGAGCTGTTTTTT. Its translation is CASSDRAGGPGELFF.

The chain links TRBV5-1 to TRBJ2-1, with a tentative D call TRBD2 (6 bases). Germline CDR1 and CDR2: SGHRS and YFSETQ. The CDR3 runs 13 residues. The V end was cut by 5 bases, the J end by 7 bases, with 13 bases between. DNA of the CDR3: TGCGCCAGCAGGCCGGGAGTTACGAATGAGCAGTTCTTC. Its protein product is CASRPGVTNEQFF.

The CDR3 DNA follows: TGTGCCAGCAGCGCGACAGGGGGCCGCCAAGATACGCAGTATTTT. Protein product: CASSATGGRQDTQYF. This sequence joins TRBV11-2 and TRBJ2-3, with TRBD1 matching 10 bases. The CDR3 sequence is 15 residues long. From germline, CDR1 is SGHAT and CDR2 FQNNGV. The V gene end was trimmed by 5 bases and the J gene end by 5 bases; junction bases not matched to a gene: 7.

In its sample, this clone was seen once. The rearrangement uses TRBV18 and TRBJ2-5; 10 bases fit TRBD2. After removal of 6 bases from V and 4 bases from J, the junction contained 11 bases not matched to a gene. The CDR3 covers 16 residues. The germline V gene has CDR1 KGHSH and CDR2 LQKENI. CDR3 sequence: CASSPTSGITRETQYF. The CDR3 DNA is TGTGCCAGCTCGCCTACTAGCGGGATCACGCGAGAGACCCAGTACTTC.

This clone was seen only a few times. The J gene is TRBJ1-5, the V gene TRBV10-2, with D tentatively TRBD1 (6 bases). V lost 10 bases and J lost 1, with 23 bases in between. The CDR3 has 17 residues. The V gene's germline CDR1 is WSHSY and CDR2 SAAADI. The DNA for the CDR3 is TGCGCCACCGCGGGAGCTACAGGGATCGGGAGCAATCAGCCCCAGCATTTT. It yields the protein CATAGATGIGSNQPQHF.

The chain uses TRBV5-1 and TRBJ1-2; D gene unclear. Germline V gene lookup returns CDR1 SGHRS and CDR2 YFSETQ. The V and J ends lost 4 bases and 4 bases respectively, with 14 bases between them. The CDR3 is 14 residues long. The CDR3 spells CASSPSTDFYGYTF. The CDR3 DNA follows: TGCGCCAGCAGCCCATCGACTGATTTCTATGGCTACACCTTC.

CDR3 sequence: CASSKRHSAGTQYF. The CDR3 coding sequence is TGTGCCAGCAGCAAACGTCATTCCGCGGGGACCCAGTACTTC. The chain has TRBV2 and TRBJ2-5, with D perhaps matching TRBD2 (5 bases). This CDR3 contains 14 residues. The germline V gene encodes CDR1 SNHLY and CDR2 FYNNEI. Trimming cost V 6 bases and J 7 bases, with 18 bases left between them.

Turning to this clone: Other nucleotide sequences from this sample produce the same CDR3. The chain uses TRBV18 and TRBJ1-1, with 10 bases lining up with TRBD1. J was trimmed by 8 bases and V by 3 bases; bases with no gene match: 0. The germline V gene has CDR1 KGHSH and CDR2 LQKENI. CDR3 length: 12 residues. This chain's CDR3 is CASSPGQGEAFF. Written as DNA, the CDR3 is TGTGCCAGCTCACCGGGACAGGGGGAAGCTTTCTTT.

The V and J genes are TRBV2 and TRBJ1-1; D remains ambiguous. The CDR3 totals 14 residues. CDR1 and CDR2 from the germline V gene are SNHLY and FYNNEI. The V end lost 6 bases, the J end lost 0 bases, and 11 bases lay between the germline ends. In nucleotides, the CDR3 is TGTGCCAGCAGATTTAAGCTCCTGAACACTGAAGCTTTCTTT. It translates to CASRFKLLNTEAFF.

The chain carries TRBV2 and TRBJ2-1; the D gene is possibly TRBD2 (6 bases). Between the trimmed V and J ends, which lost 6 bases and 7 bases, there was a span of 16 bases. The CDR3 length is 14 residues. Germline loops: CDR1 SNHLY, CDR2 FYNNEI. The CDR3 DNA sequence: TGTGCCAGCAGCGTAGCGGTTTCCCTAAATGAGCAGTTCTTC. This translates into CASSVAVSLNEQFF.

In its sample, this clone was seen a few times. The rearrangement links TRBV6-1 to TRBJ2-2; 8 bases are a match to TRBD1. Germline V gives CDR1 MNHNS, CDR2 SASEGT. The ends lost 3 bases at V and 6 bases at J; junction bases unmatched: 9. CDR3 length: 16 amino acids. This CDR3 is CASSDLGRGLAGELFF. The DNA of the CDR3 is TGTGCCAGCAGTGATTTGGGCAGGGGGCTTGCCGGGGAGCTGTTTTTT.